These 17 T cell receptor beta chains came from one sample sequenced in a study of shared clonotypes between healthy human individuals. Naive CD8 cells were CD45RO-negative, positively selected for CCR7, excluding terminally differentiated effector memory CD45RA+ cells. Sequencing used immunoSEQ multiplex PCR; TCRdb keeps in-frame clones, though not all of them. The profile shows approximately 720,000 clones, roughly 94% of them singletons. The sequenced sample was naive CD8+ T cells sorted from blood. The receptors shown here come from a man aged 25 to 40 in good health.

This rearrangement joins TRBV28 to TRBJ2-7; 7 nucleotides align to TRBD1. Germline assignment: CDR1 MDHEN and CDR2 SYDVKM. CDR3 length equals 12 residues. The J segment lost 3 bases and the V segment lost 9 bases, leaving 5 bases of the junction unmatched. The CDR3 nucleotides are TGTGCCAGTTCGGGACAGAACTACGAGCAGTACTTC. Translation gives CASSGQNYEQYF.

The V call is TRBV9, the J call TRBJ2-2, with a possible D match to TRBD1 (6 bases). Germline CDR1 and CDR2: SGDLS and YYNGEE. The length of the CDR3 is 13 residues. Trimming left V 5 bases short and J 5 bases short, with 10 bases between. CDR3 nucleotides: TGTGCCAGCAGGGGGACATTAACCGGGGAGCTGTTTTTT. This gives the protein CASRGTLTGELFF. Together with reference TRBV9 and TRBJ2-2, the CDR3 gives the full variable domain: DSGVTQTPKHLITATGQRVTLRCSPRSGDLSVYWYQQSLDQGLQFLIQYYNGEERAKGNILERFSAQQFPDLHSELNLSSLELGDSALYFCASRGTLTGELFFGEGSRLTVL.

The chain couples TRBV7-9 to TRBJ1-1; 11 bases line up with TRBD1. The CDR3 loop spans 15 amino acids. The V segment lost 5 bases and the J segment 5 bases; nucleotides outside the gene matches: 7. In germline, CDR1 is SEHNR, CDR2 FQNEAQ (reference sequence). CDR3 amino acids: CASSAGQGALTEAFF. The CDR3 coding sequence is TGTGCCAGCAGCGCCGGACAGGGGGCGCTTACTGAAGCTTTCTTT.

The V and J genes are TRBV2 and TRBJ1-2; D gene ambiguous. Trimming stripped 3 bases from V and 5 bases from J, with 10 bases between. Per germline, CDR1 SNHLY and CDR2 FYNNEI. The CDR3 covers 13 residues. The CDR3 DNA reads TGTGCCAGCAGTGATACACTTTCTTATGGCTACACCTTC. This translates into CASSDTLSYGYTF.

The chain employs TRBV29-1 and TRBJ2-7, with a possible D match to TRBD1 (7 bases). Trimming left V 1 base short and J 0 bases short, with 10 bases between. In germline, CDR1 is SQVTM, CDR2 ANQGSEA. The CDR3 extends over 14 amino acids. The CDR3 here is CSVEGQGGSYEQYF. The CDR3 DNA follows: TGCAGCGTTGAAGGACAGGGAGGCTCCTACGAGCAGTACTTC.

V gene TRBV7-9 combines with J gene TRBJ1-4, with 11 bases that match TRBD1. The CDR3 sequence is 19 residues long. Germline CDR1 reads SEHNR; CDR2 reads FQNEAQ (reference sequence). Trimming took 3 bases from V and 8 from J; bases not matched to a gene: 17. CDR3 sequence reads: CASSFPPDRGRAIGEKLFF. The CDR3 DNA reads TGTGCCAGCAGCTTTCCCCCGGACAGGGGGCGGGCGATCGGGGAAAAACTGTTTTTT.

This clone came up once. J is TRBJ2-5 and V is TRBV7-2; 13 nucleotides match TRBD2. Germline lookup yields CDR1 SGHTA and CDR2 FQGNSA. The junction had 3 bases not matched to a gene; V was cut back by 4 bases and J by 4 bases. The CDR3 totals 15 residues. CDR3 coding DNA: TGTGCCAGCAGCTGGGGACTAGCGGGAAGAGAGACCCAGTACTTC. Amino acids: CASSWGLAGRETQYF.

This clone was found once. The V call is TRBV4-1, the J call TRBJ2-1; D might be TRBD1 (5 bases). In germline, CDR1 is MGHRA, CDR2 YSYEKL. This CDR3 spans 16 amino acids. V was cut by 0 bases and J by 10 bases, with 19 bases left in between. This CDR3 is CASSQESETAAGEQFF. The CDR3 DNA follows: TGCGCCAGCAGCCAAGAAAGTGAGACAGCCGCCGGGGAGCAGTTCTTC.

V usage is TRBV28 and J usage is TRBJ2-2; no firm D call. CDR3 length equals 13 residues. From germline, CDR1 is MDHEN and CDR2 SYDVKM. V lost 7 bases to trimming and J lost 4 bases, with 10 bases between them. The CDR3 DNA is TGTGCCAGCAAAGAACAGACCACCGGGGAGCTGTTTTTT. Translated: CASKEQTTGELFF.

This clone has a single count. The chain recombines TRBV2 with TRBJ2-4; 11 bases line up with TRBD2. Trimming removed 4 bases from V and 3 bases from J; junction bases left unmatched: 8. Per germline, CDR1 SNHLY and CDR2 FYNNEI. CDR3 length: 17 residues. CDR3 loop: CASSARVAGGGKNIQYF. The CDR3 coding sequence is TGTGCCAGCAGTGCCCGGGTAGCGGGAGGGGGCAAAAACATTCAGTACTTC.

CDR3 sequence reads: CASSTRGAEQYF. As DNA, the CDR3 is TGTGCCAGTAGTACCCGGGGGGCCGAGCAGTACTTC. V usage is TRBV19 and J usage is TRBJ2-7; a weak D match, TRBD2 (7 bases). This CDR3 is 12 amino acids long. Trimming left V 4 bases short and J 6 bases short, with 10 bases between. The germline V gene encodes CDR1 LNHDA and CDR2 SQIVND (reference sequence).

Note on this clone: Additional DNA sequences in this sample encode the identical CDR3. V usage is TRBV19 and J usage is TRBJ2-1; D may correspond to TRBD1 or TRBD2 (6 bases each). The V gene lost 6 bases and the J gene lost 2 bases, with 11 bases spanning the gap. CDR1 is LNHDA, CDR2 SQIVND, per germline (reference sequence). The CDR3 is made up of 14 amino acids. The CDR3 here is CASSLRGAYNEQFF. The CDR3 nucleotides read TGTGCCAGTAGCCTTAGGGGGGCCTACAATGAGCAGTTCTTC. Combining the CDR3 with reference TRBV19 and TRBJ2-1 gives the whole variable domain DGGITQSPKYLFRKEGQNVTLSCEQNLNHDAMYWYRQDPGQGLRLIYYSQIVNDFQKGDIAEGYSVSREKKESFPLTVTSAQKNPTAFYLCASSLRGAYNEQFFGPGTRLTVL.

V gene TRBV29-1 combines with J gene TRBJ2-2; 7 bases are a match to TRBD1. Germline V gene data show CDR1 as SQVTM and CDR2 as ANQGSEA. This CDR3 is 14 amino acids long. Trimming took 3 bases from V and 2 from J; bases not matched to a gene: 3. This CDR3 is CSVEGDSNTGELFF. The CDR3 DNA sequence: TGCAGCGTTGAGGGGGACAGCAACACCGGGGAGCTGTTTTTT.

The CDR3 region has the DNA TGTGCCAGCAGTTTATCCCCTGTACGAGTGTATGAAAATGAGCAGTTCTTC. It translates to CASSLSPVRVYENEQFF. The rearrangement joins TRBV28 to TRBJ2-1; D gene unclear. Germline lookup yields CDR1 MDHEN and CDR2 SYDVKM. The CDR3 is 17 amino acids. The V gene lost 1 base and the J gene lost 7 bases, with 20 bases spanning the gap.

The chain links TRBV27 to TRBJ1-5; weak D call: TRBD1 (5 bases). Trimming stripped 3 bases from V and 2 bases from J, with 14 bases between. The CDR3 runs to 16 residues. CDR1 and CDR2 (germline): MNHEY, SMNVEV (reference sequence). The CDR3 is CASSLRGGGGNQPQHF. CDR3 DNA: TGTGCCAGCAGTTTGAGGGGAGGCGGGGGCAATCAGCCCCAGCATTTT.

V gene TRBV5-6 combines with J gene TRBJ2-3; D unclear. V was pared by 1 base and J by 5 bases, with 8 bases between. Germline V lookup: CDR1 SGHDT, CDR2 YYEEEE. The CDR3 has 13 amino acids. CDR3: CASSLSFRDTQYF. As DNA, the CDR3 is TGTGCCAGCAGCTTGAGTTTCAGAGATACGCAGTATTTT.

CDR3 region: CASSDLPGQGRSYEQYF. Here the CDR3 DNA reads TGTGCCAGCAGTGATCTCCCTGGACAGGGGCGCTCCTACGAGCAGTACTTC. The chain combines TRBV2 with TRBJ2-7; 9 bases fit TRBD1. This CDR3 has 17 amino acids. CDR1 and CDR2 (germline): SNHLY, FYNNEI. After removal of 3 bases from V and 0 bases from J, the junction contained 9 bases not matched to a gene.